This record concerns one TCR beta chain sequence. This record belongs to a study of blood T cell repertoires in COVID-19. The protocol was immunoSEQ multiplex PCR, while the TCRdb copy is restricted to in-frame clones and leaves out a portion. The sample contains approximately 150,000 clones, approximately 90% of which appear only once. This CDR3 has 15 amino acids. Germline loops: CDR1 SGHRS, CDR2 YFSETQ. V was pared by 0 bases and J by 7 bases, with 14 bases between. V gene TRBV5-1 combines with J gene TRBJ1-5; D might be TRBD1 (5 bases). The sample was peripheral blood. The TCR was taken from a human donor in a cohort sampled during active COVID-19. Here the CDR3 reads CASSLAGRVSQPQHF. CDR3 in DNA: TGCGCCAGCAGCTTGGCCGGCAGGGTCAGCCAGCCCCAGCATTTT.